This TCR beta chain was recovered during a study of T-cell reconstitution after alpha-beta-depleted transplantation in children. The TCRbeta library incorporated unique molecular identifiers. TCRdb reprocessed the PCR reads with MiXCR, giving one entry per CDR3 protein. The repertoire holds 140,000 or so distinct CDR3 sequences, with 8.8% as singletons. CDR1 is SQVTM and CDR2 is ANQGSEA in the germline V gene. This CDR3 is built from 11 residues. V was cut by 5 bases and J by 4 bases, with 8 bases left in between. General study findings and limits: Reports say that about two months after transplant, the alpha-beta T cells came out of several hundred graft clones that had expanded.

In this sample, this clonotype turned up many times. The antigen remains unidentified. The TCR was taken from a female patient aged 2-10 years who had a stem cell transplant for congenital amegakaryocytic thrombocytopenia, so the T cells may come from the graft donor. The sequencing used PBMCs, mostly from graft donor cells, collected 180 days after TCRalphabeta/CD19-depleted stem cell transplant. V is TRBV29-1 and J is TRBJ1-2; weak D call: TRBD1 (5 bases). For the CDR3, the DNA is TGCAGCGTTTTTGACAGCTATGGCTACACCTTC. It translates to CSVFDSYGYTF.